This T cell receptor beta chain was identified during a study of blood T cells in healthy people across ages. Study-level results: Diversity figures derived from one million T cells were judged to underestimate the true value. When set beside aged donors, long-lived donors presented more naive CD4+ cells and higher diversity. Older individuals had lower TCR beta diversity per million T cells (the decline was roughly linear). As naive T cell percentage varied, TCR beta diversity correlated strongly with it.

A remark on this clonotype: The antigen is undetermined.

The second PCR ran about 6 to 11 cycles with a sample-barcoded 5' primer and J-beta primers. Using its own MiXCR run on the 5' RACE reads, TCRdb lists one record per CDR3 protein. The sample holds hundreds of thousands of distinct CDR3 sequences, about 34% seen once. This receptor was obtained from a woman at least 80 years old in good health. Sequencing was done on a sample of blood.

CDR3: CASSWDTGELFF. CDR3 DNA: TGTGCCAGCAGCTGGGACACCGGGGAGCTGTTTTTT. The gene calls are TRBV7-9 and TRBJ2-2; no definite D call. The V gene lost 4 bases and the J gene lost 3 bases, with 3 bases spanning the gap. The CDR3 has 12 amino acids. CDR1 and CDR2 from the germline V gene are SEHNR and FQNEAQ (reference sequence).